Following are 20 T cell receptor beta chains from one sample sequenced in a study of cytomegalovirus exposure and HLA in healthy donors. 13 Jbeta primers and 60 Vbeta primers were used for the PCR. Profiled with immunoSEQ multiplex PCR; TCRdb holds only in-frame clones, not every one. Counted here are about 120,000 clones, about 80% occurring once; the ten biggest clones make up 8.8%. The source material was PBMCs. These receptors were collected from a female donor in good health and CMV-seropositive.

The chain couples TRBV7-8 to TRBJ2-2, with a weak D call TRBD1 (6 bases). The V end was cut by 3 bases, the J end by 3 bases, with 20 bases between. The germline V gene encodes CDR1 SGHVS and CDR2 FQNEAQ. The CDR3 has 18 residues. The CDR3 sequence is CASSFSRVLRGYTGELFF. The CDR3 DNA is TGTGCCAGCAGCTTTAGCCGGGTTTTGAGGGGGTACACCGGGGAGCTGTTTTTT.

V is TRBV5-1 and J is TRBJ1-6; 11 bases line up with TRBD1. V lost 4 bases to trimming and J lost 0 bases; unmatched junction nucleotides: 12. Looked up from germline, CDR1 is SGHRS and CDR2 is YFSETQ. CDR3 length: 20 residues. Here the CDR3 DNA reads TGCGCCAGCAGCCCAAAGGGTACCGGGACAGGGGGCTCCTATAATTCACCCCTCCACTTT. Amino acid sequence: CASSPKGTGTGGSYNSPLHF.

The V call is TRBV19, the J call TRBJ1-3, with 9 bases that match TRBD1. Trimming cost V 8 bases and J 4 bases; bases outside gene matches: 6. The CDR3 totals 14 residues. The germline V gene has CDR1 LNHDA and CDR2 SQIVND (reference sequence). This chain's CDR3 is CASGDRGYGNTIYF. The CDR3 DNA follows: TGTGCCAGTGGTGACAGGGGGTACGGAAACACCATATATTTT.

This clone was counted a few times. V and J are TRBV30 and TRBJ1-5; D call uncertain. There are 13 residues in the CDR3. Trimming left V 6 bases short and J 7 bases short, with 16 bases between. CDR1 and CDR2 (germline): GTSNPN, SVGIG (reference sequence). The CDR3 protein is CACTEGGNQPQHF. CDR3 sequence (DNA): TGTGCCTGTACGGAGGGAGGGAACCAGCCCCAGCATTTT.

The J gene is TRBJ2-7, the V gene TRBV7-2; TRBD2 aligns across 9 bases. The germline V gene has CDR1 SGHTA and CDR2 FQGNSA. CDR3 length: 16 amino acids. The ends lost 6 bases at V and 7 bases at J; junction bases unmatched: 16. This chain's CDR3 is CASSFEGLAGMGEQYF. The DNA of the CDR3 is TGTGCCAGCAGTTTCGAGGGGCTAGCGGGGATGGGAGAGCAGTACTTC.

This clone was picked up a small number of times. The rearrangement uses TRBV27 and TRBJ2-7, with a possible D match to TRBD1 (6 bases). Germline loops: CDR1 MNHEY, CDR2 SMNVEV (reference sequence). The CDR3 contains 15 residues. Trimming pared 7 bases from V and 1 base from J, leaving 17 bases between. The CDR3: CASNPMGAPSYEQYF. The DNA of the CDR3 is TGTGCCAGCAATCCCATGGGGGCCCCTTCCTACGAGCAGTACTTC.

The chain recombines TRBV10-2 with TRBJ2-4, with a weak D call TRBD1 (5 bases). Germline loops: CDR1 WSHSY, CDR2 SAAADI. V gave up 0 bases and J gave up 9 bases, with 9 bases separating them. The CDR3 contains 13 residues. The CDR3 nucleotides are TGCGCCAGCAGTGAGTCGAAGGGGTTCATTCAGTACTTC. Its protein product is CASSESKGFIQYF.

The rearrangement links TRBV2 to TRBJ1-6; D unresolved. Germline loops: CDR1 SNHLY, CDR2 FYNNEI. The V gene lost 3 bases and the J gene lost 7 bases, with 7 bases spanning the gap. There are 13 residues in the CDR3. The CDR3 DNA follows: TGTGCCAGCAGTGATTCAAGCAATTCACCCCTCCACTTT. It encodes CASSDSSNSPLHF.

The CDR3 sequence is CAIDAGGGATDTQYF. The DNA of the CDR3 is TGTGCCATCGATGCGGGCGGGGGGGCGACAGATACGCAGTATTTT. This chain uses TRBV10-3 with TRBJ2-3; TRBD2 agrees at 9 bases. Trimming took 8 bases from V and 3 from J; bases not matched to a gene: 9. Germline loops: CDR1 ENHRY, CDR2 SYGVKD. The CDR3 totals 15 residues.

This rearrangement joins TRBV7-9 to TRBJ1-1; the D gene is possibly TRBD1 (6 bases). V dropped 4 bases and J dropped 8 bases, with 8 bases sitting between them. Germline-derived CDR1 and CDR2 are SEHNR and FQNEAQ (reference sequence). The CDR3 runs 11 residues. The chain's CDR3 is CASSSGGEAFF. The CDR3 region has the DNA TGTGCCAGCAGCTCGGGGGGCGAAGCTTTCTTT.

The chain recombines TRBV19 with TRBJ1-4; perhaps TRBD1 as D (6 bases). Germline assignment: CDR1 LNHDA and CDR2 SQIVND (reference sequence). The germline V and J ends were trimmed by 7 bases and 5 bases, with 14 bases remaining between them. The length of the CDR3 is 14 residues. The CDR3 DNA follows: TGTGCCAGTACGGCGGCAGGGGCGAATGAAAAACTGTTTTTT. It translates to CASTAAGANEKLFF.

The chain couples TRBV18 to TRBJ1-5, with D possibly matching TRBD1 (6 bases). Germline V gene data show CDR1 as KGHSH and CDR2 as LQKENI. Trimming removed 5 bases at V and 6 bases at J, with 14 bases between. The CDR3 consists of 14 residues. Here the CDR3 DNA reads TGTGCCAGCTCAGGGACATATGAGAGTCAGCCCCAGCATTTT. It is translated as CASSGTYESQPQHF.

The chain carries TRBV7-6 and TRBJ1-5; a weak D match, TRBD1 (5 bases). Germline CDR1 reads SGHVS; CDR2 reads FNYEAQ. V lost 5 bases, J lost 6 bases, and 11 bases lay in between. This CDR3 is built from 13 residues. The CDR3 DNA follows: TGTGCCAGCAGCCGTGGCCAGGGTCAGCCCCAGCATTTT. Residues: CASSRGQGQPQHF.

V and J are TRBV12-5 and TRBJ1-1, with 7 bases identical to TRBD1. The germline V gene has CDR1 LGHNT and CDR2 FRNRAP. V shed 2 bases, J shed 9 bases, and the junction held 12 bases outside the gene matches. The CDR3 extends over 15 amino acids. Written as DNA, the CDR3 is TGTGCTAGTGGTTTGATGCAGAAGGAGGGGGCGAAAGCTTTCTTT. Residues: CASGLMQKEGAKAFF.

V is TRBV5-4 and J is TRBJ2-2, with 7 bases that match TRBD2. V dropped 3 bases and J dropped 0; count of bases not matched to a gene: 5. Germline V CDR1 and CDR2: SGHNT, YYREEE (reference sequence). The length of the CDR3 is 16 residues. The CDR3 sequence: CASSWGGASNTGELFF. The CDR3 DNA reads as TGTGCCAGCAGCTGGGGAGGGGCATCGAACACCGGGGAGCTGTTTTTT.

The gene calls are TRBV30 and TRBJ1-5; D might be TRBD1 (5 bases). Germline values: CDR1 GTSNPN, CDR2 SVGIG (reference sequence). The CDR3 consists of 13 residues. Trimming cost V 7 bases and J 4 bases, with 14 bases left between them. CDR3 sequence reads: CASSEKGNQPQHF. The CDR3 nucleotides read TGTGCCTCCTCCGAGAAGGGGAATCAGCCCCAGCATTTT.

The sample holds a few counts of this clone. The J gene is TRBJ2-5, the V gene TRBV7-9; a possible D gene is TRBD2 (6 bases). Germline loops: CDR1 SEHNR, CDR2 FQNEAQ (reference sequence). This CDR3 contains 15 residues. Trimming stripped 5 bases from V and 11 bases from J, with 24 bases between. CDR3 sequence: CASSPRGNFLGEQYF. Here the CDR3 DNA reads TGTGCCAGCAGCCCCCGGGGGAACTTTTTGGGGGAGCAGTACTTC.

The genes are TRBV21-1 and TRBJ2-4; the DNA was not compared with TRBD2, the D call given in the table. TRBV21-1 is noted as a pseudogene. There are 17 residues in the CDR3. The CDR3 region is CASSKVCREPGKNIQYF. CDR3 coding DNA: TGTGCCAGCAGCAAGGTGTGTAGGGAGCCGGGCAAAAACATTCAGTACTTC.

The chain combines TRBV9 with TRBJ2-5, with 10 positions matching TRBD2. Germline CDR1 is SGDLS and CDR2 is YYNGEE. V gave up 1 base and J gave up 5 bases; unmatched junction bases: 8. This CDR3 is 16 amino acids long. The CDR3 DNA is TGTGCCAGCAGCGTACACCAGCGGGGGGGTCTGGAGACCCAGTACTTC. It encodes CASSVHQRGGLETQYF.

The chain links TRBV21-1 to TRBJ1-6; the DNA was not used to check the table's D call, TRBD1. TRBV21-1 is shown as a pseudogene. CDR3 size: 15 residues. The CDR3 DNA reads as TGTGCCAGCAGCAAAGGTGGGACAGGGGGGTCACCCCTCCACTTT. The encoded protein is CASSKGGTGGSPLHF.